A single sample is the source of the 27 T cell receptor beta chains below, sequenced in a study of T-cell reconstitution after alpha-beta-depleted transplantation in children. Construction of the TCRbeta library involved unique molecular identifiers. TCRdb fed the PCR reads into MiXCR, producing one record per CDR3 protein. This table holds about 100,000 distinct CDR3 sequences, approximately 6.9% found once. The material sequenced was PBMCs, mostly from graft donor cells, taken 360 days after TCRalphabeta/CD19-depleted stem cell transplant. These receptors all come from a male patient aged 2-9 years who had a stem cell transplant for acute lymphoblastic leukemia, so the T cells may come from the graft donor.

The table lists this clonotype with a few counts. V gene TRBV5-1 combines with J gene TRBJ2-5; 8 positions match TRBD1. The CDR3 extends over 14 amino acids. With 4 bases clipped from V and 2 bases from J, the junction kept 4 bases outside the gene matches. Germline CDR1 and CDR2: SGHRS and YFSETQ. This chain's CDR3 is CASSIRQGQETQYF. The CDR3, as DNA: TGCGCCAGCAGCATTCGACAGGGGCAAGAGACCCAGTACTTC.

The chain is built from TRBV9 and TRBJ2-2, with 12 bases that match TRBD2. The germline V gene encodes CDR1 SGDLS and CDR2 YYNGEE. The CDR3 is made up of 17 amino acids. Trimming at V came to 0 bases and at J to 7 bases, leaving 7 bases not matched to a gene. Here the CDR3 DNA reads TGTGCCAGCAGCGTAGGCCTAGCGGGAGGGCTGGTCGGGGAGCTGTTTTTT. Protein: CASSVGLAGGLVGELFF.

The chain combines TRBV7-9 with TRBJ2-2, with 7 bases aligning to TRBD1. This CDR3 spans 15 amino acids. Germline assignment: CDR1 SEHNR and CDR2 FQNEAQ (reference sequence). V was pared by 5 bases and J by 6 bases, with 9 bases of the junction left unmatched. CDR3 residues: CASSPLTGNSGELFF. CDR3 DNA sequence: TGTGCCAGCAGCCCACTGACAGGGAATTCCGGGGAGCTGTTTTTT.

This clonotype was seen repeatedly, ten times or more. The chain employs TRBV15 and TRBJ2-2; no clear D gene. Trimming pared 5 bases from V and 8 bases from J, leaving 21 bases between. Germline loops: CDR1 LNHNV, CDR2 YYDKDF (reference sequence). CDR3 length: 16 residues. CDR3 residues: CATSERARKASGELFF. The DNA of the CDR3 is TGTGCCACCAGCGAACGAGCGAGAAAGGCTAGTGGGGAGCTGTTTTTT. Supplemented by reference TRBV15 and TRBJ2-2, the full variable domain reads DAMVIQNPRYQVTQFGKPVTLSCSQTLNHNVMYWYQQKSSQAPKLLFHYYDKDFNNEADTPDNFQSRRPNTSFCFLDIRSPGLGDTAMYLCATSERARKASGELFFGEGSRLTVL.

There are many counts of this clonotype. The CDR3 DNA reads TGTGCCAGCAGACAGGGGAGAATGGGTGGCTACACCTTC. The encoded protein is CASRQGRMGGYTF. The rearrangement links TRBV9 to TRBJ1-2; 7 bases match TRBD1. After removal of 5 bases from V and 7 bases from J, the junction contained 8 bases not matched to a gene. Germline V gene data show CDR1 as SGDLS and CDR2 as YYNGEE. The CDR3 totals 13 residues.

This clonotype was seen many times. The V and J genes are TRBV6-5 and TRBJ2-1; D is perhaps TRBD1 (6 bases). V was shortened by 2 bases and J by 6 bases, with 14 bases between the two germline ends. The V gene's germline CDR1 is MNHEY and CDR2 SVGAGI. CDR3 length: 15 amino acids. The CDR3 reads CASSYDAGVRNEQFF. The CDR3 DNA sequence: TGTGCCAGCAGTTACGACGCAGGGGTACGCAATGAGCAGTTCTTC.

This clonotype appeared many times. V and J are TRBV6-2 or TRBV6-3 and TRBJ2-1; 7 positions match TRBD1. CDR1 is MNHEY, CDR2 SVGEGT, per germline. The CDR3 consists of 15 residues. V lost 8 bases, J lost 0 bases, and 7 bases stayed unmatched. CDR3 sequence reads: CASVLGQSSYNEQFF. The CDR3, as DNA: TGTGCCAGCGTCCTGGGACAGAGCTCCTACAATGAGCAGTTCTTC.

This clonotype occurred many times. CDR3 residues: CASSPRELSTDTQYF. The CDR3 region has the DNA TGCGCCAGCAGCCCAAGGGAACTAAGCACAGATACGCAGTATTTT. The chain links TRBV4-3 to TRBJ2-3; D unclear. Trimming pared 4 bases from V and 0 bases from J, leaving 11 bases between. Germline V lookup: CDR1 LGHNA, CDR2 YSLEER. CDR3 length: 15 amino acids.

This clonotype has ten or more counts. The rearrangement joins TRBV6-2 or TRBV6-3 to TRBJ2-1; 8 nucleotides match TRBD2. CDR1 and CDR2 from the germline V gene are MNHEY and SVGEGT. V dropped 4 bases and J dropped 9; count of bases not matched to a gene: 17. The CDR3 length is 17 residues. The CDR3 DNA sequence: TGTGCCAGCAGTTGGGGCAGGGTGTCAAGCGGGAGACCTGAGCAGTTCTTC. Protein sequence: CASSWGRVSSGRPEQFF.

This clonotype was seen repeatedly, ten times or more. The chain is built from TRBV9 and TRBJ2-1; 13 nucleotides agree with TRBD2. The V and J ends lost 0 bases and 8 bases, in that order; junction bases with no gene match: 2. The CDR3 consists of 15 residues. CDR1 and CDR2 from the germline V gene are SGDLS and YYNGEE. This CDR3 is CASSVDGLAGDEQFF. The CDR3 DNA is TGTGCCAGCAGCGTAGATGGACTAGCGGGAGATGAGCAGTTCTTC.

The V gene is TRBV24-1, the J gene TRBJ2-7, with 8 positions matching TRBD1. The CDR3 length is 14 residues. Germline values: CDR1 KGHDR, CDR2 SFDVKD. After removal of 4 bases from V and 2 bases from J, the junction contained 3 bases not matched to a gene. The DNA for the CDR3 is TGTGCCACCAGTGAGTGGGACAGGCCCTACGAGCAGTACTTC. Translation gives CATSEWDRPYEQYF.

The chain carries TRBV6-1 and TRBJ2-3, with 10 bases lining up with TRBD2. J was trimmed by 4 bases and V by 5 bases; bases with no gene match: 3. This CDR3 comprises 14 residues. The germline V gene encodes CDR1 MNHNS and CDR2 SASEGT. Here the CDR3 DNA reads TGTGCCAGCAGTCCCAGCGGGGGGGCAGATACGCAGTATTTT. The encoded protein is CASSPSGGADTQYF.

This clonotype showed up many times. The chain employs TRBV2 and TRBJ2-7, with 8 bases fitting TRBD2. Per the germline V gene, CDR1 is SNHLY and CDR2 is FYNNEI. The CDR3 runs to 12 residues. V lost 7 bases to trimming and J lost 4 bases; unmatched junction nucleotides: 3. CDR3 nucleotide sequence: TGTGCCAGCACCTTAGCGGGGTACGAGCAGTACTTC. This codes for CASTLAGYEQYF.

The chain carries TRBV2 and TRBJ1-1, with D perhaps TRBD1 (5 bases). V lost 10 bases, J lost 2 bases, and 11 bases lay in between. The CDR3 loop spans 12 amino acids. The germline gives CDR1 SNHLY, CDR2 FYNNEI. CDR3 amino acids: CAIPGQNTEAFF. The CDR3 nucleotides read TGTGCCATCCCCGGACAAAACACTGAAGCTTTCTTT.

This clonotype was seen at least ten times. The V gene is TRBV6-2 or TRBV6-3, the J gene TRBJ2-1; D uncertain. Germline loops: CDR1 MNHEY, CDR2 SVGEGT. V dropped 2 bases and J dropped 0 bases, with 11 bases sitting between them. The length of the CDR3 is 16 residues. The CDR3 here is CASSYGKSSSYNEQFF. The DNA for the CDR3 is TGTGCCAGCAGTTACGGTAAATCGAGCTCCTACAATGAGCAGTTCTTC.

This clonotype was recorded many times. The CDR3 DNA reads as TGTGCCAGCAGCCCAGGCAATCAGCCCCAGCATTTT. As protein: CASSPGNQPQHF. This sequence joins TRBV7-9 and TRBJ1-5; D ambiguous. Trimming shortened V by 5 bases and J by 2 bases, and 4 bases separated the two germline ends. The CDR3 totals 12 residues. Germline V gene sequence: CDR1 SEHNR, CDR2 FQNEAQ (reference sequence).

This clonotype was counted only a few times. This chain joins TRBV7-9 and TRBJ2-3, with TRBD2 matching 7 bases. Germline trimming cut 5 bases from V and 6 bases from J; bases unmatched to any gene: 8. There are 14 residues in the CDR3. The V gene's germline CDR1 is SEHNR and CDR2 FQNEAQ (reference sequence). The CDR3 nucleotides are TGTGCCAGCAGCGGACTAGTCGGTGATGATACGCAGTATTTT. This sequence encodes CASSGLVGDDTQYF.

This clonotype was counted ten times or more. V is TRBV11-3 and J is TRBJ2-7; D is perhaps TRBD1 or TRBD2 (5 bases each). The germline CDR1 and CDR2 sequences are SGHNT and YENEEA. This CDR3 is built from 14 residues. V was trimmed by 0 bases and J by 5 bases, leaving 11 bases between them. The CDR3 DNA reads as TGTGCCAGCAGCTTAGACTTCAGGGAGAACGAGCAGTACTTC. As protein: CASSLDFRENEQYF.

Note on this clonotype: This sequence may be a read error, since a much larger clone differs from it by one base. The V and J genes are TRBV3-1 and TRBJ2-1; 9 nucleotides match TRBD2. This CDR3 comprises 17 residues. The germline V gene encodes CDR1 LGHDT and CDR2 YNNKEL (reference sequence). V was clipped by 7 bases and J by 3 bases; unmatched bases: 13. This chain's CDR3 is CASTLRPRGGRYNEQFF. The CDR3 DNA is TGTGCCAGCACCCTCCGACCGCGGGGGGGACGCTACAATGAGCAGTTCTTC.

This clonotype was counted at least ten times. The chain employs TRBV7-9 and TRBJ2-7, with D perhaps given as TRBD1 or TRBD2 (5 bases each). Germline V CDR1 and CDR2: SEHNR, FQNEAQ (reference sequence). CDR3 length equals 14 residues. V dropped 5 bases and J dropped 7 bases, with 18 bases sitting between them. CDR3 protein: CASSGSGTPQEQYF. In DNA form, the CDR3 reads TGTGCCAGCAGCGGTTCCGGGACCCCCCAGGAGCAGTACTTC. The entire variable domain, with the rest obtained from reference TRBV7-9 and TRBJ2-7, is as follows: DTGVSQNPRHKITKRGQNVTFRCDPISEHNRLYWYRQTLGQGPEFLTYFQNEAQLEKSRLLSDRFSAERPKGSFSTLEIQRTEQGDSAMYLCASSGSGTPQEQYFGPGTRLTVT.

This clonotype was observed at least ten times. The rearrangement joins TRBV29-1 to TRBJ2-7; 9 bases align to TRBD1. V shed 7 bases and J 4 bases; nucleotides not matched to a gene: 14. Germline values: CDR1 SQVTM, CDR2 ANQGSEA. This CDR3 has 15 residues. Here the CDR3 reads CSAERGTGRMYEQYF. The DNA for the CDR3 is TGCAGCGCTGAGCGCGGGACAGGGAGGATGTACGAGCAGTACTTC.

Concerning this clonotype: A read error is possible here, since a much larger clone lies one base away. This chain connects TRBV25-1 to TRBJ2-5, with D perhaps matching TRBD1 or TRBD2 (5 bases each). V lost 2 bases, J lost 9 bases, and 16 bases lay in between. The CDR3 spans 14 residues. Germline CDR1 reads MGHDK; CDR2 reads SYGVNS. DNA of the CDR3: TGTGCCAGCAGTGAAGATGGGGGTGCGGAGTCCCAGTACTTC. The encoded protein is CASSEDGGAESQYF. The variable domain in full, with the rest retrieved from reference TRBV25-1 and TRBJ2-5, is EADIYQTPRYLVIGTGKKITLECSQTMGHDKMYWYQQDPGMELHLIHYSYGVNSTEKGDLSSESTVSRIRTEHFPLTLESARPSHTSQYLCASSEDGGAESQYFGPGTRLLVL.

This clonotype came up a few times. The chain joins TRBV27 to TRBJ2-3; a weak D match, TRBD2 (5 bases). The CDR3 spans 14 residues. Trimming took 9 bases from V and 1 from J, leaving 14 bases between them. From germline, CDR1 is MNHEY and CDR2 SMNVEV (reference sequence). The CDR3 sequence: CASAFGDGTDTQYF. DNA for the CDR3: TGTGCCAGTGCATTCGGGGATGGCACAGATACGCAGTATTTT.

This clonotype was picked up many times. This rearrangement joins TRBV6-2 or TRBV6-3 to TRBJ2-7, with 10 positions matching TRBD2. CDR3 length equals 16 residues. CDR1 and CDR2 from the germline V gene are MNHEY and SVGEGT. V trimming: 2 bases; J trimming: 7 bases; junction bases outside the gene matches: 11. CDR3 DNA sequence: TGTGCCAGCAGTTACCTCGACTTGTTAGCGGGAGGAGAGCAGTACTTC. It is translated as CASSYLDLLAGGEQYF.

This clonotype was detected many times. The gene calls are TRBV20-1 and TRBJ2-1; 12 nucleotides align to TRBD2. After removal of 0 bases from V and 12 bases from J, the junction contained 15 bases not matched to a gene. The CDR3 has 17 amino acids. Per germline, CDR1 DFQATT and CDR2 SNEGSKA (reference sequence). In DNA form, the CDR3 reads TGCAGTGCTAGAGATCTCCAGGCTAGCGGGAGGGCCCTGGTGCAGTTCTTC. Amino acids: CSARDLQASGRALVQFF.

This clonotype was detected ten times or more. The genes are TRBV4-3 and TRBJ2-5; 8 positions match TRBD1. The junction had 10 bases not matched to a gene; V was cut back by 4 bases and J by 6 bases. CDR1 LGHNA and CDR2 YSLEER come from the germline V gene. This CDR3 has 15 amino acids. The CDR3 is CASSLTGTGRKTQYF. CDR3 DNA sequence: TGCGCCAGCAGCCTGACCGGGACAGGAAGAAAGACCCAGTACTTC.

The table lists this clonotype with a few counts. The rearrangement links TRBV2 to TRBJ2-7, with no clear D. CDR3 length: 11 residues. The V and J ends lost 4 bases and 7 bases respectively, with 8 bases between them. Germline V gene sequence: CDR1 SNHLY, CDR2 FYNNEI. CDR3 sequence: CASSAPLEQYF. The DNA of the CDR3 is TGTGCCAGCAGTGCACCCCTGGAGCAGTACTTC.